Reported below is one T cell receptor beta chain. Its matching antigen is unknown. The CDR3 length is 18 residues. Germline CDR1 is MGHRA and CDR2 is YSYEKL. V dropped 1 base and J dropped 4; count of bases not matched to a gene: 7. The primer mix had 60 Vbeta and 13 Jbeta primers. The data were produced by immunoSEQ multiplex PCR, yet TCRdb's version contains in-frame clones alone and is incomplete. The sample records approximately 140,000 clones, 82% being singletons. The record originates from a study of cytomegalovirus exposure and HLA in healthy donors. The wider study: Prior work identified 95 million to 120 million unique TCR beta sequences in some 200 million T cells.

Overall study results and limits: At a 0.05 false discovery rate, a later analysis found 18,000 or so TCR beta sequences to be associated with HLA alleles. Researchers counted 164 TCR beta chains as cytomegalovirus-associated.

Healthy bone marrow donors made up the cohort. The sequencing input was PBMCs. The source is a male donor in good health and CMV-seronegative. The chain recombines TRBV4-1 with TRBJ2-1; 13 nucleotides align to TRBD2. This CDR3 reads CASSQVLAGGGRYNEQFF. As DNA, the CDR3 is TGCGCCAGCAGCCAAGTACTAGCGGGAGGGGGCAGGTACAATGAGCAGTTCTTC.